These 2 T cell receptor beta chains share one sample of origin, sequenced in a study of CD8+ T cells in alopecia areata. cDNA serving as the sequencing template came from extracted, reverse transcribed RNA. TCRdb's table, derived via immunoSEQ multiplex PCR, lists solely in-frame clones and lacks some. The data show roughly 65,000 clones, with roughly half seen just once and about a sixth held by the top ten. This specimen was CD8+ T cells sorted from blood, taken at week 0. The receptor source for this set is a human donor with alopecia areata.

The V call is TRBV27, the J call TRBJ2-7; D may be TRBD1 (5 bases). Germline CDR1 reads MNHEY; CDR2 reads SMNVEV (reference sequence). This CDR3 spans 16 amino acids. Trimming left V 0 bases short and J 1 base short, with 13 bases between. Written as DNA, the CDR3 is TGTGCCAGCAGTTTATCGGCCACAGGTCGATCCTACGAGCAGTACTTC. As protein: CASSLSATGRSYEQYF.

This clone was found a few times. The chain links TRBV29-1 to TRBJ2-2; D uncertain. CDR3 size: 12 residues. Per germline, CDR1 SQVTM and CDR2 ANQGSEA. V was trimmed by 6 bases and J by 5 bases, leaving 10 bases between them. For the CDR3, the DNA is TGCAGCGTGAGGCCCAGGACCGGGGAGCTGTTTTTT. Its translation: CSVRPRTGELFF.